What follows describes a single T cell receptor (beta chain). CDR3 length: 15 amino acids. V was clipped by 7 bases and J by 4 bases, with 19 bases between them. CDR1 and CDR2 (germline): MNHEY, SVGAGI. Enrollees, roughly 18 to 89 years old, lived in fewer than 25 US areas. Cohorts were determined from participant-reported clinical history. TCRdb keeps only in-frame clones here, not all; method: immunoSEQ multiplex PCR. This sample has about 64,000 clones, with about 88% found just once. The data are from a study of blood T cell repertoires in COVID-19. In the study overall: Acute and convalescent COVID-19 samples came from the United States, Italy and Spain.

V and J are TRBV6-5 and TRBJ1-1; maybe TRBD1 (5 bases). This TCR came from a woman aged 40-49 years who had recovered from COVID-19. The sample comprised PBMCs or T cells enriched from blood (not recorded which). The CDR3 protein is CASTHPNGGSTEAFF. CDR3 nucleotide sequence: TGTGCCAGCACACACCCCAACGGGGGGTCCACTGAAGCTTTCTTT.